This T cell receptor (beta chain) was identified in a study of blood T cell repertoires in COVID-19. Study-level background: Whether acute or convalescent, the COVID-19 samples came from the United States, Italy and Spain. Sample material is recorded as cDNA or gDNA derived from T cells, B-cell-depleted T cells, or PBMCs.

Per the study methods: Researchers report that nucleated cell counts were estimated from reference gene primer amplification. The repertoire was sequenced with immunoSEQ multiplex PCR; TCRdb's copy has only in-frame clones and lacks some. The V and J calls and the clone size are those of that table, but D and trimming were determined from the DNA. In the table there are more than 55,000 clones, 92% of which are singletons. This clonotype was sampled from a man aged 45 to 65 with active COVID-19. The sample taken for sequencing was peripheral blood.

The chain's CDR3 is CASSLSPYEQYF. The DNA for the CDR3 is TGTGCCAGCAGCCTCTCTCCGTACGAGCAGTACTTC. The chain has TRBV7-8 and TRBJ2-7, with D unclear. The CDR3 contains 12 residues. V shed 5 bases and J shed 4 bases, with 9 bases lying between them. Germline lookup yields CDR1 SGHVS and CDR2 FQNEAQ.